The 13 T cell receptor beta chains in this list originate from one sample, sequenced in a study of Ad26.COV2.S vaccination and SARS-CoV-2 variants. The table came from immunoSEQ multiplex PCR; TCRdb's copy has only in-frame clones and leaves some out. The data show 150,000 to 200,000 clones, around 90% seen once. This specimen was peripheral blood, taken after recovery from COVID-19. These receptors came from a human donor who had recovered from COVID-19.

The genes are TRBV19 and TRBJ2-3; 13 nucleotides align to TRBD2. V lost 5 bases to trimming and J lost 6 bases; unmatched junction nucleotides: 5. Germline V lookup: CDR1 LNHDA, CDR2 SQIVND (reference sequence). The CDR3 is 15 amino acids. The CDR3 reads CASSSLAGGKDTQYF. The CDR3 DNA sequence: TGTGCCAGTAGTTCACTAGCGGGGGGGAAGGATACGCAGTATTTT.

This rearrangement joins TRBV2 to TRBJ2-3; 7 bases fit TRBD1. The CDR3 totals 14 residues. The J segment lost 11 bases and the V segment lost 11 bases, leaving 19 bases of the junction unmatched. Germline CDR1 reads SNHLY; CDR2 reads FYNNEI. The CDR3 coding sequence is TGTGCCGGGGACAGTACCTCCTCATCTGAACGGCAGTATTTT. Translated: CAGDSTSSSERQYF.

V gene TRBV6-5 combines with J gene TRBJ1-1; D is uncertain. Trimming took 10 bases from V and 1 from J, leaving 7 bases between them. Germline CDR1 is MNHEY and CDR2 is SVGAGI. The CDR3 covers 11 residues. CDR3 sequence reads: CATLGNTEAFF. The CDR3, as DNA: TGTGCCACCCTGGGGAACACTGAAGCTTTCTTT.

V is TRBV29-1 and J is TRBJ2-1; TRBD1 aligns across 9 bases. V trimming: 5 bases; J trimming: 1 base; junction bases outside the gene matches: 6. The CDR3 contains 15 residues. Germline CDR1 SQVTM, CDR2 ANQGSEA. In DNA, the CDR3 is TGCAGCGTTTTATCGGGACAGGGTTCCTACAATGAGCAGTTCTTC. Its protein product is CSVLSGQGSYNEQFF.

This chain uses TRBV10-3 with TRBJ1-6; a weak D match, TRBD1 (5 bases). Germline CDR1 ENHRY, CDR2 SYGVKD. The ends were cut back, 4 bases at V and 5 bases at J, with 9 bases in the middle. The CDR3 has 14 amino acids. The CDR3 loop is CAISAATDNSPLHF. The CDR3 region has the DNA TGTGCCATCAGTGCAGCGACAGATAATTCACCCCTCCACTTT.

This sequence joins TRBV2 and TRBJ2-7, with D perhaps matching TRBD1 (7 bases). V lost 7 bases, J lost 3 bases, and 19 bases lay in between. The CDR3 covers 15 residues. Germline V gene sequence: CDR1 SNHLY, CDR2 FYNNEI. The CDR3 reads CASTPSPGGNYEQYF. In DNA form, the CDR3 reads TGTGCCAGCACCCCCAGCCCAGGGGGGAACTACGAGCAGTACTTC.

The J gene is TRBJ2-7, the V gene TRBV6-6; no definite D call. Germline values: CDR1 MNHNY, CDR2 SVGAGI (reference sequence). The V gene lost 4 bases and the J gene lost 3 bases, with 4 bases spanning the gap. This CDR3 comprises 11 residues. CDR3 sequence: CASSSFYEQYF. CDR3 bases: TGTGCCAGCAGTTCCTTCTACGAGCAGTACTTC.

This clone is a singleton in its sample. The chain recombines TRBV7-8 with TRBJ1-2; no clear D gene. From germline, CDR1 is SGHVS and CDR2 FQNEAQ. Trimming left V 5 bases short and J 8 bases short, with 9 bases between. CDR3 length equals 11 residues. The CDR3 here is CASSPGLGYTF. The CDR3, as DNA: TGTGCCAGCAGCCCAGGCCTGGGCTACACCTTC.

The chain employs TRBV3-1 (or the pseudogene TRBV3-2) and TRBJ2-6; 8 positions agree with TRBD2. There are 15 residues in the CDR3. Germline values: CDR1 LGHDT, CDR2 YNNKEL (reference sequence). Unmatched junction bases numbered 5, after V lost 6 bases and J lost 4 bases. The CDR3 DNA follows: TGTGCCAGCAGTCCGGGGGGGGCCGGGGCCAACGTCCTGACTTTC. The encoded protein is CASSPGGAGANVLTF.

The chain employs TRBV6-1 and TRBJ1-6, with TRBD1 identical over 8 bases. Germline CDR1 is MNHNS and CDR2 is SASEGT. Trimming removed 4 bases from V and 6 bases from J; junction bases left unmatched: 11. CDR3 length equals 17 residues. CDR3 loop: CASSAGQDPTLNSPLHF. CDR3 nucleotide sequence: TGTGCCAGCAGTGCGGGACAGGACCCAACCCTTAATTCACCCCTCCACTTT.

V is TRBV25-1 and J is TRBJ2-7; D is uncertain. Trimming pared 2 bases from V and 2 bases from J, leaving 13 bases between. Germline CDR1 and CDR2: MGHDK and SYGVNS. The CDR3 is 15 residues long. The CDR3 sequence: CASSEVEGQAYEQYF. The CDR3, as DNA: TGTGCCAGCAGTGAAGTGGAAGGGCAGGCCTACGAGCAGTACTTC.

The genes are TRBV19 and TRBJ2-1; no firm D call. This CDR3 is built from 15 residues. V was shortened by 1 base and J by 0 bases, with 7 bases between the two germline ends. From germline, CDR1 is LNHDA and CDR2 SQIVND (reference sequence). CDR3 loop: CASSIGPGSYNEQFF. Written as DNA, the CDR3 is TGTGCCAGTAGTATAGGCCCCGGCTCCTACAATGAGCAGTTCTTC.

The rearrangement links TRBV28 to TRBJ2-1; tentatively, D is TRBD1 or TRBD2 (6 bases each). CDR3 length: 13 residues. CDR1 is MDHEN, CDR2 SYDVKM, per germline. Trimming took off 11 bases at V and 7 bases at J, with 18 bases between the two ends. CDR3 sequence: CAGGTGGRNEQFF. As DNA, the CDR3 is TGTGCCGGCGGGACTGGGGGGCGGAATGAGCAGTTCTTC.